A single sample gave rise to the 28 T cell receptor beta chains below, sequenced in a study of blood T cells in healthy people across ages. Primed by a sample-barcoded 5' primer and a J-beta primer mix, a second PCR proceeded for about 6 to 12 cycles. TCRdb ran MiXCR on the 5' RACE reads and lists one entry per CDR3 protein. The table includes about 670,000 distinct CDR3 sequences, 40% to 45% detected once. Sequencing input: blood. These receptors all come from a man aged 80 or over in good health.

The rearrangement joins TRBV6-2 or TRBV6-3 to TRBJ2-1, with 7 bases that match TRBD1. Germline V gives CDR1 MNHEY, CDR2 SVGEGT. Unmatched junction bases numbered 11, after V lost 1 base and J lost 5 bases. The length of the CDR3 is 17 residues. In DNA, the CDR3 is TGTGCCAGCAGTTACTACCCTAGGGGGCACATGGACAATGAGCAGTTCTTC. Translating gives CASSYYPRGHMDNEQFF.

The chain links TRBV9 to TRBJ1-2, with TRBD1 identical over 12 bases. The CDR3 runs to 18 residues. Germline CDR1 is SGDLS and CDR2 is YYNGEE. Trimming cost V 2 bases and J 4 bases; bases outside gene matches: 12. This CDR3 reads CASSVSRDRGRISYGYTF. The CDR3 coding sequence is TGTGCCAGCAGCGTCAGCCGGGACAGGGGGCGTATTTCCTATGGCTACACCTTC. The full variable domain, its missing parts supplied by reference TRBV9 and TRBJ1-2, is DSGVTQTPKHLITATGQRVTLRCSPRSGDLSVYWYQQSLDQGLQFLIQYYNGEERAKGNILERFSAQQFPDLHSELNLSSLELGDSALYFCASSVSRDRGRISYGYTFGSGTRLTVV.

Many counts were recorded for this clonotype. V is TRBV4-3 and J is TRBJ2-5; D ambiguous. This CDR3 has 13 amino acids. Looked up from germline, CDR1 is LGHNA and CDR2 is YSLEER. The germline V and J ends were trimmed by 4 bases and 2 bases, with 8 bases remaining between them. CDR3 sequence reads: CASSRLRQETQYF. CDR3 coding DNA: TGCGCCAGCAGCCGGCTGAGGCAAGAGACCCAGTACTTC.

The sample holds one count of this clonotype. V usage is TRBV9 and J usage is TRBJ2-1; no firm D call. Germline loops: CDR1 SGDLS, CDR2 YYNGEE. The CDR3 totals 14 residues. The V end was cut by 4 bases, the J end by 3 bases, with 11 bases between. Here the CDR3 reads CASSPIRGYNEQFF. CDR3 nucleotide sequence: TGTGCCAGCAGCCCCATTAGAGGCTACAATGAGCAGTTCTTC. The complete variable domain, with remaining parts taken from reference TRBV9 and TRBJ2-1, reads DSGVTQTPKHLITATGQRVTLRCSPRSGDLSVYWYQQSLDQGLQFLIQYYNGEERAKGNILERFSAQQFPDLHSELNLSSLELGDSALYFCASSPIRGYNEQFFGPGTRLTVL.

CDR3 sequence reads: CASRRLAGGRADTQYF. CDR3 nucleotides: TGTGCCAGCAGGAGACTAGCGGGGGGCCGCGCAGATACGCAGTATTTT. The V call is TRBV6-1, the J call TRBJ2-3, with TRBD2 matching over 13 bases. The J segment lost 4 bases and the V segment lost 6 bases, leaving 7 bases of the junction unmatched. The V gene's germline CDR1 is MNHNS and CDR2 SASEGT. The CDR3 runs to 16 residues.

This chain uses TRBV6-5 with TRBJ1-2; D is unresolved. Per germline, CDR1 MNHEY and CDR2 SVGAGI. CDR3 length equals 15 residues. V was clipped by 0 bases and J by 2 bases, with 10 bases between them. Here the CDR3 reads CASSYSRTVNYGYTF. The DNA for the CDR3 is TGTGCCAGCAGTTACTCGAGGACCGTCAACTATGGCTACACCTTC.

This clonotype was recorded many times. The chain joins TRBV6-2 or TRBV6-3 to TRBJ2-1, with D unclear. Trimming cost V 8 bases and J 4 bases, with 3 bases left between them. Germline V gives CDR1 MNHEY, CDR2 SVGEGT. This CDR3 region has 10 residues. The CDR3 reads CASGYNEQFF. In nucleotides, the CDR3 is TGTGCCAGCGGATACAATGAGCAGTTCTTC.

This clonotype was seen a handful of times. This rearrangement joins TRBV6-2 or TRBV6-3 to TRBJ2-5; D is uncertain. Trimming stripped 5 bases from V and 5 bases from J, with 9 bases between. The V gene's germline CDR1 is MNHEY and CDR2 SVGEGT. CDR3 length equals 12 residues. The CDR3 region has the DNA TGTGCCAGCAGTCGGTTCAGGGAGACCCAGTACTTC. Its translation: CASSRFRETQYF.

At least ten counts were recorded for this clonotype. The chain recombines TRBV29-1 with TRBJ1-2; D is undetermined. CDR1 is SQVTM and CDR2 is ANQGSEA in the germline V gene. The ends were cut back, 4 bases at V and 5 bases at J, with 8 bases in the middle. The CDR3 loop spans 11 amino acids. The CDR3 protein is CSVGQKYGYTF. The CDR3 DNA is TGCAGCGTTGGGCAGAAGTATGGCTACACCTTC.

The rearrangement links TRBV6-2 or TRBV6-3 to TRBJ1-6; 8 bases are shared with TRBD1. The J segment lost 0 bases and the V segment lost 7 bases, leaving 2 bases of the junction unmatched. Germline V gene sequence: CDR1 MNHEY, CDR2 SVGEGT. This CDR3 is built from 15 residues. CDR3 DNA sequence: TGTGCCAGCAAACAGGGGGTCTCCTATAATTCACCCCTCCACTTT. It specifies CASKQGVSYNSPLHF.

This clonotype showed up many times. The rearrangement uses TRBV2 and TRBJ1-2, with D hard to call. The CDR3 has 13 amino acids. The germline gives CDR1 SNHLY, CDR2 FYNNEI. V lost 4 bases and J 6 bases, leaving 12 bases between the germline ends. The CDR3: CASSVSGIDGYTF. For the CDR3, the DNA is TGTGCCAGCAGTGTATCTGGGATTGATGGCTACACCTTC.

The rearrangement links TRBV6-1 to TRBJ2-3; 9 positions agree with TRBD2. V trimming: 9 bases; J trimming: 11 bases; junction bases outside the gene matches: 27. CDR1 and CDR2 (germline): MNHNS, SASEGT. This CDR3 spans 18 amino acids. CDR3 bases: TGTGCCAGTCATCCTAGCAGCGGGGGGCGTCGAGGTTCCTCTCTGCAGTATTTT. Residues: CASHPSSGGRRGSSLQYF.

The V and J genes are TRBV11-3 and TRBJ2-3; TRBD1 aligns across 8 bases. This CDR3 contains 15 residues. Unmatched junction bases numbered 3, after V lost 1 base and J lost 3 bases. The germline V gene has CDR1 SGHNT and CDR2 YENEEA. The CDR3 here is CASSLGGQVTDTQYF. The DNA of the CDR3 is TGTGCCAGCAGCTTAGGGGGACAGGTGACAGATACGCAGTATTTT.

This sequence joins TRBV6-2 or TRBV6-3 and TRBJ2-4, with D uncertain. V dropped 6 bases and J dropped 6 bases, with 18 bases sitting between them. CDR1 MNHEY and CDR2 SVGEGT come from the germline V gene. The CDR3 spans 15 residues. The CDR3 region has the DNA TGTGCCAGCAGCCTGATCGGACCCCACGCAAACATTCAGTACTTC. Translated: CASSLIGPHANIQYF.

V usage is TRBV6-2 or TRBV6-3 and J usage is TRBJ1-5; TRBD1 might be the D (6 bases). Germline V gene data show CDR1 as MNHEY and CDR2 as SVGEGT. V lost 6 bases to trimming and J lost 0 bases, with 12 bases between them. This CDR3 is built from 15 residues. The chain's CDR3 is CASSQRGASNQPQHF. The DNA for the CDR3 is TGTGCCAGCAGCCAAAGGGGGGCTAGCAATCAGCCCCAGCATTTT.

This rearrangement joins TRBV4-3 to TRBJ2-1; either TRBD1 or TRBD2 may fit D (6 bases each). CDR1 and CDR2 (germline): LGHNA, YSLEER. The V end was cut by 2 bases, the J end by 8 bases, with 19 bases between. The CDR3 contains 16 residues. The CDR3 region is CASSQPPGVAEYEQFF. CDR3 DNA sequence: TGCGCCAGCAGCCAACCACCAGGGGTAGCGGAATATGAGCAGTTCTTC.

This chain connects TRBV4-3 to TRBJ2-4; TRBD1 matches 9 bases. Judging by the DNA end, TRBJ2-7 fits better; the J call may be wrong. Per the germline V gene, CDR1 is LGHNA and CDR2 is YSLEER. This CDR3 is 16 amino acids long. As DNA, the CDR3 is TGCGCCAGCAGTCCCCAGCTTGCGGACAGGGGTTACGAGCAGTACTTC. Its protein is CASSPQLADRGYEQYF.

This rearrangement joins TRBV6-1 to TRBJ2-5; no firm D call. The CDR3 sequence is 14 residues long. The V end lost 1 base, the J end lost 1 base, and 7 bases lay between the germline ends. Looked up from germline, CDR1 is MNHNS and CDR2 is SASEGT. CDR3 DNA: TGTGCCAGCAGTGAAGGTCAGATCCAAGAGACCCAGTACTTC. Amino acid sequence: CASSEGQIQETQYF.

The CDR3 DNA follows: TGTGCCAGCAGCTCCCAGTGGGGACGGAGAAACACTGAAGCTTTCTTT. Translation gives CASSSQWGRRNTEAFF. The rearrangement uses TRBV7-2 and TRBJ1-1, with a weak D call TRBD1 (5 bases). The V and J ends lost 4 bases and 2 bases respectively, with 17 bases between them. Germline assignment: CDR1 SGHTA and CDR2 FQGNSA. The CDR3 totals 16 residues.

The J gene is TRBJ2-1, the V gene TRBV12-3 or TRBV12-4, with TRBD2 identical over 11 bases. V shed 4 bases, J shed 7 bases, and the junction held 9 bases outside the gene matches. This CDR3 has 16 amino acids. The CDR3 reads CASSSPLAGGSNEQFF. CDR3 nucleotides: TGTGCCAGCAGTTCCCCTCTAGCGGGGGGCTCTAATGAGCAGTTCTTC.

The rearrangement joins TRBV20-1 to TRBJ2-1; D possibly corresponds to TRBD2 (5 bases). Germline CDR1 and CDR2: DFQATT and SNEGSKA (reference sequence). The CDR3 spans 17 residues. Trimming shortened V by 0 bases and J by 0 bases, and 15 bases separated the two germline ends. The CDR3 region has the DNA TGCAGTGCTAGAGATTGGCTAGCAAGAAGCTCCTACAATGAGCAGTTCTTC. This encodes CSARDWLARSSYNEQFF.

Here the CDR3 reads CSAKLGGPFTDTQYF. Written as DNA, the CDR3 is TGCAGTGCTAAACTTGGCGGGCCCTTCACAGATACGCAGTATTTT. The V and J genes are TRBV20-1 and TRBJ2-3; the D gene is possibly TRBD2 (5 bases). The germline CDR1 and CDR2 sequences are DFQATT and SNEGSKA (reference sequence). Trimming pared 4 bases from V and 2 bases from J, leaving 16 bases between. The CDR3 spans 15 residues.

Details on this clonotype: The junction differs from germline at one of its ends, possibly a read error. The chain links TRBV4-2 to TRBJ2-1; TRBD2 agrees at 7 bases. Germline V gene sequence: CDR1 LGHNA, CDR2 YNFKEQ. The CDR3 is 16 amino acids. The CDR3 is CTSSLEPGGSYNEQFF. CDR3 bases: TGTACCAGCAGCCTAGAACCGGGGGGCTCCTACAATGAGCAGTTCTTC.

The J gene is TRBJ2-5, the V gene TRBV6-2 or TRBV6-3, with TRBD1 matching over 7 bases. The germline CDR1 and CDR2 sequences are MNHEY and SVGEGT. The CDR3 is 14 residues long. Trimming cost V 6 bases and J 4 bases; bases outside gene matches: 8. The DNA of the CDR3 is TGTGCCAGCAGACTAAACAGGGGTGGAGAGACCCAGTACTTC. Protein product: CASRLNRGGETQYF.

This clonotype was counted only a few times. The chain carries TRBV24-1 and TRBJ2-3; 9 bases align to TRBD1. Per germline, CDR1 KGHDR and CDR2 SFDVKD. CDR3 length: 17 residues. V gave up 6 bases and J gave up 4 bases; unmatched junction bases: 13. The CDR3, as DNA: TGTGCCACCAGTAACCCCGGGACAGGGCGCCGCTCAGATACGCAGTATTTT. Its protein is CATSNPGTGRRSDTQYF.

Here the CDR3 reads CASSTRLAGGFSISTRTDTQYF. The CDR3 DNA follows: TGTGCCAGCAGCACCAGACTAGCGGGAGGCTTTTCAATTTCCACTCGCACAGATACGCAGTATTTT. This sequence joins TRBV7-8 and TRBJ2-3, with 13 bases lining up with TRBD2. V lost 5 bases to trimming and J lost 1 base; unmatched junction nucleotides: 21. The CDR3 is made up of 22 amino acids. From germline, CDR1 is SGHVS and CDR2 FQNEAQ.

This clonotype was recorded a few times. The chain joins TRBV7-2 to TRBJ2-4, with TRBD1 identical over 8 bases. This CDR3 has 14 residues. Per the germline V gene, CDR1 is SGHTA and CDR2 is FQGNSA. V lost 9 bases, J lost 1 base, and 5 bases stayed unmatched. CDR3 residues: CASGQGQAKNIQYF. In DNA form, the CDR3 reads TGTGCCAGTGGACAGGGTCAGGCCAAAAACATTCAGTACTTC.

This clonotype came up a few times. V and J are TRBV5-1 and TRBJ2-3; tentative D call: TRBD1 (5 bases). This CDR3 has 14 amino acids. Trimming left V 4 bases short and J 6 bases short, with 15 bases between. CDR1 and CDR2 from the germline V gene are SGHRS and YFSETQ. CDR3 region: CASSLLRQPDTQYF. DNA of the CDR3: TGCGCCAGCAGCCTTTTGAGACAGCCTGATACGCAGTATTTT.